The sequence of this TCR beta chain was determined in a study of beta chain features in type 1 diabetes. Study information: The study found patients and healthy donors alike in age, gender and cell yields. Overall study results and limits: Type 1 diabetes patients had VDJ junctions that carried fewer insertions and more deletions. TCRB CDR3 length was moderately but significantly reduced in all four CD4+ subsets of Type 1 diabetes patients.

TCRB transcripts that were expressed got sequenced, as all of the isolated RNA had been reverse transcribed. Here immunoSEQ multiplex PCR was the method, and the copy in TCRdb shows in-frame clones only, minus some. The table lists around 300,000 clones, 15% of them singletons. There are 16 residues in the CDR3. The germline V gene has CDR1 SGHNT and CDR2 YYREEE (reference sequence). V was clipped by 2 bases and J by 0 bases; unmatched bases: 7. Blood was drawn once from each donor into heparinised tubes. The draws averaged about 110 mL. Purity exceeded 98% in all sorted populations. For this clone: Its antigen is currently unknown.

The receptor comes from a young man with type 1 diabetes. Material for sequencing was naive CD4+ T cells from blood. The V call is TRBV5-4, the J call TRBJ2-5, with 7 bases fitting TRBD1. The CDR3 loop reads CASSLGRGRDQETQYF. The CDR3 DNA reads TGTGCCAGCAGCTTAGGAAGGGGGCGAGACCAAGAGACCCAGTACTTC. The variable domain in full, completed from reference TRBV5-4 and TRBJ2-5, reads ETGVTQSPTHLIKTRGQQVTLRCSSQSGHNTVSWYQQALGQGPQFIFQYYREEENGRGNFPPRFSGLQFPNYSSELNVNALELDDSALYLCASSLGRGRDQETQYFGPGTRLLVL.